The 20 T cell receptor beta chains below were found in one sample sequenced in a study of blood T cell repertoires in COVID-19. The protocol was immunoSEQ multiplex PCR, while the TCRdb copy is restricted to in-frame clones and leaves out a portion. The sample lists about 16,000 clones; around nine tenths were seen once. Sequenced: peripheral blood. The receptors stem from a man in his 60s with acute or convalescent COVID-19.

DNA of the CDR3: TGTGCCAGCAATTCGGGGGGCGTCCTCCTAGGGCAGCCCCAGCATTTT. It specifies CASNSGGVLLGQPQHF. J is TRBJ1-5 and V is TRBV2, with D perhaps TRBD1 (6 bases). The CDR3 contains 16 residues. Germline loops: CDR1 SNHLY, CDR2 FYNNEI. Between the trimmed V and J ends, which lost 7 bases and 7 bases, there was a span of 23 bases.

J is TRBJ1-3 and V is TRBV7-6, with TRBD1 matching 9 bases. The length of the CDR3 is 17 residues. Per germline, CDR1 SGHVS and CDR2 FNYEAQ. Trimming at V came to 4 bases and at J to 0 bases, leaving 7 bases not matched to a gene. CDR3 bases: TGTGCCAGCAGCTCGCTTATACAGGGGGCCTCTGGAAACACCATATATTTT. Protein: CASSSLIQGASGNTIYF.

The chain employs TRBV4-1 and TRBJ1-3, with 11 bases identical to TRBD1. CDR1 and CDR2 from the germline V gene are MGHRA and YSYEKL. The length of the CDR3 is 16 residues. J gave up 2 bases and V 4 bases, and 4 bases lay outside the gene matches. The CDR3 DNA reads as TGCGCCAGCAGCCTTTTGGACAGGGGGCCTGGAAACACCATATATTTT. Amino acid sequence: CASSLLDRGPGNTIYF.

The chain combines TRBV18 with TRBJ2-1; a weak D match, TRBD2 (5 bases). V shed 3 bases and J shed 4 bases, with 10 bases lying between them. Germline-derived CDR1 and CDR2 are KGHSH and LQKENI. The CDR3 covers 14 residues. The CDR3: CASSPRTGYNEQFF. DNA for the CDR3: TGTGCCAGCTCACCCCGGACTGGGTACAATGAGCAGTTCTTC.

The V and J genes are TRBV7-9 and TRBJ1-5, with a tentative D call TRBD1 (6 bases). There are 14 residues in the CDR3. The V end was cut by 1 base, the J end by 7 bases, with 11 bases between. Germline values: CDR1 SEHNR, CDR2 FQNEAQ (reference sequence). CDR3 residues: CASSLGGGEQPQHF. The DNA for the CDR3 is TGTGCCAGCAGCTTAGGAGGGGGAGAACAGCCCCAGCATTTT.

The genes are TRBV4-1 and TRBJ2-7; D possibly corresponds to TRBD1 (5 bases). Germline CDR1 and CDR2: MGHRA and YSYEKL. The CDR3 loop spans 13 amino acids. V lost 2 bases and J 6 bases, leaving 11 bases between the germline ends. CDR3 in amino acids: CASSQIQVTEQYF. For the CDR3, the DNA is TGCGCCAGCAGCCAAATACAGGTCACCGAGCAGTACTTC.

This chain connects TRBV3-1 (or the pseudogene TRBV3-2) to TRBJ2-3; unclear D gene. This CDR3 contains 15 residues. The germline V and J ends were trimmed by 4 bases and 6 bases, with 17 bases remaining between them. Germline V gene data show CDR1 as LGHDT and CDR2 as YNNKEL (reference sequence). In nucleotides, the CDR3 is TGTGCCAGCAGCCCCCTCCCGCGTCAATGGGATACGCAGTATTTT. Its translation: CASSPLPRQWDTQYF.

This sequence joins TRBV6-5 and TRBJ2-3, with 8 bases aligning to TRBD2. V lost 6 bases to trimming and J lost 6 bases; unmatched junction nucleotides: 8. The CDR3 has 14 amino acids. CDR1 and CDR2 (germline): MNHEY, SVGAGI. The DNA for the CDR3 is TGTGCCAGCAGAACGGGGGGGCCCGGGGATACGCAGTATTTT. It codes for CASRTGGPGDTQYF.

This clone was seen a handful of times. The V call is TRBV5-1, the J call TRBJ2-4; 8 bases map to TRBD2. The CDR3 runs to 16 residues. After removal of 0 bases from V and 6 bases from J, the junction contained 8 bases not matched to a gene. The germline V gene encodes CDR1 SGHRS and CDR2 YFSETQ. This chain's CDR3 is CASSLATSGGGNIQYF. DNA for the CDR3: TGCGCCAGCAGCTTGGCAACCTCGGGAGGGGGAAACATTCAGTACTTC.

This clone was detected once. The chain couples TRBV29-1 to TRBJ1-2, with 7 bases aligning to TRBD1. CDR1 and CDR2 from the germline V gene are SQVTM and ANQGSEA. V lost 2 bases to trimming and J lost 2 bases; unmatched junction nucleotides: 5. This CDR3 has 14 residues. The CDR3 DNA sequence: TGCAGCGTTGAATCCGGGACAGAAAACTATGGCTACACCTTC. It codes for CSVESGTENYGYTF.

The chain combines TRBV27 with TRBJ2-4; TRBD1 agrees at 7 bases. Germline V gene lookup returns CDR1 MNHEY and CDR2 SMNVEV (reference sequence). V trimming: 6 bases; J trimming: 8 bases; junction bases outside the gene matches: 16. The CDR3 is made up of 16 amino acids. DNA of the CDR3: TGTGCCAGCAGAAGACTTGACAGGGACGGTTTTTACATTCAGTACTTC. The encoded protein is CASRRLDRDGFYIQYF.

The CDR3 DNA reads TGTGCCAGCAGCGTAGGGACAGATCCATTCACAGATACGCAGTATTTT. Amino acids: CASSVGTDPFTDTQYF. This chain links TRBV9 with TRBJ2-3, with D possibly TRBD1 on 6 matching bases. Deletions cut 0 bases from V and 2 bases from J, with 13 bases between. This CDR3 region has 16 residues. The germline V gene encodes CDR1 SGDLS and CDR2 YYNGEE.

The chain uses TRBV5-8 and TRBJ2-7, with no clear D. CDR1 is SGHTS, CDR2 YDEGEE, per germline. This CDR3 has 16 residues. V was cut by 2 bases and J by 5 bases, with 20 bases left in between. CDR3 sequence reads: CASSFFRGDSMHEQYF. CDR3 DNA sequence: TGTGCCAGCAGCTTCTTCCGCGGTGACTCGATGCACGAGCAGTACTTC.

This chain joins TRBV6-5 and TRBJ1-6; 8 nucleotides match TRBD1. The CDR3 runs 13 residues. Germline V CDR1 and CDR2: MNHEY, SVGAGI. V was clipped by 6 bases and J by 7 bases; unmatched bases: 2. DNA of the CDR3: TGTGCCAGCAGGGACAGGGACAATTCACCCCTCCACTTT. Amino acid sequence: CASRDRDNSPLHF.

This chain connects TRBV25-1 to TRBJ2-3; TRBD2 agrees at 9 bases. Germline V gene data show CDR1 as MGHDK and CDR2 as SYGVNS. CDR3 length: 15 amino acids. The junction had 11 bases not matched to a gene; V was cut back by 8 bases and J by 5 bases. The DNA for the CDR3 is TGTGCCAGCGGTAATACCAGCGGGGGGAGAGATACGCAGTATTTT. Residues: CASGNTSGGRDTQYF.

The chain carries TRBV28 and TRBJ1-3; no clear D. V lost 5 bases, J lost 4 bases, and 12 bases lay in between. The CDR3 has 14 residues. In germline, CDR1 is MDHEN, CDR2 SYDVKM. CDR3 in amino acids: CASSRPRRGNTIYF. DNA of the CDR3: TGTGCCAGCAGTAGGCCACGGAGGGGAAACACCATATATTTT.

The chain recombines TRBV7-9 with TRBJ1-3; D unresolved. V was cut by 6 bases and J by 0 bases, with 12 bases left in between. CDR1 SEHNR and CDR2 FQNEAQ come from the germline V gene (reference sequence). This CDR3 is built from 15 residues. The CDR3 DNA reads as TGTGCCAGCAGTTACCTTGGCGGCTCTGGAAACACCATATATTTT. Its translation: CASSYLGGSGNTIYF.

This chain uses TRBV28 with TRBJ2-7; TRBD2 matches 12 bases. CDR1 and CDR2 (germline): MDHEN, SYDVKM. This CDR3 region has 15 residues. The V and J ends lost 6 bases and 1 base, in that order; junction bases with no gene match: 4. CDR3 DNA sequence: TGTGCCAGCAGGCCCGGGACTAGCGGGTCCTACGAGCAGTACTTC. It is translated as CASRPGTSGSYEQYF.

The V call is TRBV2, the J call TRBJ1-2; 9 bases agree with TRBD1. Germline V CDR1 and CDR2: SNHLY, FYNNEI. This CDR3 has 14 residues. The trim removed 6 bases at V and 6 bases at J, leaving 8 bases unmatched. The CDR3 region has the DNA TGTGCCAGCAGAACTCGGACAGGGGATGATGGCTACACCTTC. This encodes CASRTRTGDDGYTF.

V gene TRBV6-5 combines with J gene TRBJ2-7; D may be TRBD1 (6 bases). This CDR3 has 15 residues. Germline V CDR1 and CDR2: MNHEY, SVGAGI. Trimming stripped 8 bases from V and 2 bases from J, with 19 bases between. For the CDR3, the DNA is TGTGCCAGCTGGGGTACCCGGGACAACCCCTACGAGCAGTACTTC. Its translation: CASWGTRDNPYEQYF.